A single sample is the source of the 20 T cell receptor beta chains below, sequenced in a study of cytomegalovirus exposure and HLA in healthy donors. A multiplex PCR was run with 60 Vbeta primers and 13 Jbeta primers. Repertoires were generated with immunoSEQ multiplex PCR, while TCRdb's copy carries only in-frame clones and drops some. The sample holds around 200,000 clones; over 65% are singletons and the top ten take 2.5% to 3.5%. Material for sequencing was PBMCs. The receptor source for this set is a woman in her fifties or sixties in good health and CMV-seropositive.

The chain employs TRBV5-1 and TRBJ2-3, with 14 bases lining up with TRBD2. This CDR3 contains 18 residues. The V gene end was trimmed by 1 base and the J gene end by 2 bases; junction bases not matched to a gene: 6. CDR1 is SGHRS and CDR2 is YFSETQ in the germline V gene. CDR3 sequence reads: CASSLTGLAGGLTDTQYF. For the CDR3, the DNA is TGCGCCAGCAGCTTGACCGGACTAGCGGGGGGACTCACAGATACGCAGTATTTT.

The rearrangement links TRBV29-1 to TRBJ1-1; 7 positions agree with TRBD1. The CDR3 covers 14 residues. Germline CDR1 and CDR2: SQVTM and ANQGSEA. V was clipped by 7 bases and J by 0 bases; unmatched bases: 8. The chain's CDR3 is CSAGEGALNTEAFF. CDR3 DNA sequence: TGCAGCGCCGGTGAGGGGGCCCTGAACACTGAAGCTTTCTTT.

The chain joins TRBV5-4 to TRBJ2-5; 13 nucleotides line up with TRBD2. CDR1 SGHNT and CDR2 YYREEE come from the germline V gene (reference sequence). Trimming at V came to 3 bases and at J to 2 bases, leaving 4 bases not matched to a gene. CDR3 length equals 16 residues. The CDR3 here is CASSSGLAGRQETQYF. CDR3 in DNA: TGTGCCAGCAGCTCGGGACTAGCGGGGAGACAAGAGACCCAGTACTTC. The full variable domain, its missing parts supplied by reference TRBV5-4 and TRBJ2-5, is ETGVTQSPTHLIKTRGQQVTLRCSSQSGHNTVSWYQQALGQGPQFIFQYYREEENGRGNFPPRFSGLQFPNYSSELNVNALELDDSALYLCASSSGLAGRQETQYFGPGTRLLVL.

The CDR3 bases are TGTGCCAGCAGCACCCGACAGGGGGCGGGAAACACCATATATTTT. The encoded protein is CASSTRQGAGNTIYF. J is TRBJ1-3 and V is TRBV7-2; TRBD1 matches at 10 bases. Germline V gene sequence: CDR1 SGHTA, CDR2 FQGNSA. This CDR3 is built from 15 residues. The V gene end was trimmed by 5 bases and the J gene end by 4 bases; junction bases not matched to a gene: 5.

In regard to this clone: A junction end diverges from the germline sequence, so it may reflect a read error. The chain carries TRBV7-2 and TRBJ2-1; 7 positions match TRBD2. Germline CDR1 and CDR2: SGHTA and FQGNSA. The CDR3 runs to 16 residues. The CDR3 here is CASSLSGGSSYNGQFF. Here the CDR3 DNA reads TGTGCCAGCAGCTTATCCGGGGGGAGCTCCTACAATGGGCAGTTCTTC.

As for this clone: Given the absence of the conserved phenylalanine or tryptophan at the CDR3 end, a read error is likely. The DNA is left out, because the CDR3 cannot be placed on it with certainty; the CDR3 is given as TCRdb lists it. The genes are TRBV28 and TRBJ1-1; TRBD1 was called by the table and not checked on the DNA. A total of 12 residues make up the CDR3, ends included. Germline V CDR1 and CDR2: MDHEN, SYDVKM. CDR3 protein: CASRSPEIGGTV.

The chain carries TRBV21-1 and TRBJ2-7; the D call in the table, TRBD1, was not verified against the DNA. TRBV21-1 is a documented pseudogene. The CDR3 contains 16 residues. The CDR3 protein is CASSKSSGQGPYEQYF. DNA of the CDR3: TGTGCCAGCAGCAAAAGTTCGGGACAGGGGCCCTACGAGCAGTACTTC.

The chain employs TRBV6-5 and TRBJ1-1; maybe TRBD1 (6 bases). The CDR3 is 14 amino acids. V dropped 2 bases and J dropped 7 bases, with 14 bases sitting between them. CDR1 is MNHEY and CDR2 is SVGAGI in the germline V gene. The CDR3 reads CASSYQQGVSEAFF. The CDR3 DNA follows: TGTGCCAGCAGTTACCAACAGGGAGTGAGTGAAGCTTTCTTT.

This chain links TRBV25-1 with TRBJ2-3; tentatively, D is TRBD1 (6 bases). The CDR3 extends over 13 amino acids. Germline values: CDR1 MGHDK, CDR2 SYGVNS. V gave up 6 bases and J gave up 0 bases, with 7 bases separating them. In DNA form, the CDR3 reads TGTGCCAGCAGACAGGGTAGCACAGATACGCAGTATTTT. Its translation: CASRQGSTDTQYF.

The rearrangement links TRBV6-6 to TRBJ2-1; perhaps TRBD1 as D (7 bases). The CDR3 covers 16 residues. V lost 0 bases and J lost 4, with 13 bases in between. Germline-derived CDR1 and CDR2 are MNHNY and SVGAGI (reference sequence). The CDR3 protein is CASSYSWQGGYNEQFF. The CDR3 nucleotides read TGTGCCAGCAGTTACTCTTGGCAGGGGGGATACAATGAGCAGTTCTTC.

The chain recombines TRBV4-2 with TRBJ2-7; tentatively, D is TRBD2 (6 bases). Germline CDR1 LGHNA, CDR2 YNFKEQ. V lost 0 bases to trimming and J lost 3 bases, with 18 bases between them. This CDR3 comprises 17 residues. In nucleotides, the CDR3 is TGTGCCAGCAGCCAAGATATGGGACCACCGGGGGTCTACGAGCAGTACTTC. Its protein is CASSQDMGPPGVYEQYF.

The chain recombines TRBV19 with TRBJ2-2; 10 nucleotides agree with TRBD1. V shed 3 bases and J 6 bases; nucleotides not matched to a gene: 7. CDR1 is LNHDA, CDR2 SQIVND, per germline (reference sequence). The CDR3 is 16 amino acids. CDR3 nucleotides: TGTGCCAGTAGTATCTCCGGGACAGGGGATTCCGGGGAGCTGTTTTTT. Its protein product is CASSISGTGDSGELFF.

The chain combines TRBV19 with TRBJ1-5; D is perhaps TRBD1 (5 bases). This CDR3 is built from 16 residues. Germline lookup yields CDR1 LNHDA and CDR2 SQIVND (reference sequence). The ends were cut back, 3 bases at V and 0 bases at J, with 12 bases in the middle. The DNA of the CDR3 is TGTGCCAGTAGTATTTCGATAGGGGATAGCAATCAGCCCCAGCATTTT. Residues: CASSISIGDSNQPQHF.

This sequence joins TRBV7-2 and TRBJ2-7; 10 positions match TRBD1. The V gene's germline CDR1 is SGHTA and CDR2 FQGNSA. J was trimmed by 0 bases and V by 6 bases; bases with no gene match: 5. The length of the CDR3 is 15 residues. CDR3 bases: TGTGCCAGCAGTAAGGGACAGGGGAGCTCCTACGAGCAGTACTTC. This codes for CASSKGQGSSYEQYF.

This sequence joins TRBV4-2 and TRBJ2-1; D is ambiguous. The germline V and J ends were trimmed by 0 bases and 5 bases, with 5 bases remaining between them. CDR1 and CDR2 (germline): LGHNA, YNFKEQ. The CDR3 spans 13 residues. The CDR3 DNA follows: TGTGCCAGCAGCCAAGATGTAGACAATGAGCAGTTCTTC. Its protein product is CASSQDVDNEQFF.

This clone appeared a single time. The chain employs TRBV7-9 and TRBJ1-4, with 7 bases lining up with TRBD1. The CDR3 extends over 14 amino acids. V was clipped by 1 base and J by 8 bases; unmatched bases: 4. CDR1 is SEHNR, CDR2 FQNEAQ, per germline (reference sequence). CDR3 nucleotide sequence: TGTGCCAGCAGCTTAGGACAGGGTCAAGAAAAACTGTTTTTT. It encodes CASSLGQGQEKLFF.

V usage is TRBV7-9 and J usage is TRBJ1-5; perhaps TRBD1 as D (6 bases). From germline, CDR1 is SEHNR and CDR2 FQNEAQ (reference sequence). V was clipped by 5 bases and J by 5 bases, with 13 bases between them. The CDR3 is 14 residues long. The CDR3 is CASSSGQFYQPQHF. CDR3 DNA sequence: TGTGCCAGCAGCAGTGGACAGTTTTATCAGCCCCAGCATTTT. The variable domain in full, with the rest retrieved from reference TRBV7-9 and TRBJ1-5, is DTGVSQNPRHKITKRGQNVTFRCDPISEHNRLYWYRQTLGQGPEFLTYFQNEAQLEKSRLLSDRFSAERPKGSFSTLEIQRTEQGDSAMYLCASSSGQFYQPQHFGDGTRLSIL.

The chain recombines TRBV10-1 with TRBJ2-7; 9 bases are shared with TRBD2. CDR1 is WNHNN and CDR2 is SYGVQD in the germline V gene (reference sequence). The CDR3 is 14 residues long. V shed 5 bases and J 4 bases; nucleotides not matched to a gene: 6. The CDR3 DNA reads TGCGCCAGCAGTATTACGAGCGGGAGGTACGAGCAGTACTTC. It codes for CASSITSGRYEQYF.

The chain uses TRBV4-1 and TRBJ1-3; D ambiguous. The CDR3 is made up of 17 amino acids. V lost 0 bases to trimming and J lost 0 bases, with 12 bases between them. CDR1 is MGHRA, CDR2 YSYEKL, per germline. CDR3 residues: CASSQDEFLSSGNTIYF. DNA of the CDR3: TGCGCCAGCAGCCAAGATGAATTTTTGAGCTCTGGAAACACCATATATTTT.

CDR3 DNA sequence: TGTGCCAGCAGCTTAGTTTGGACTAGCGGAAAAAATGAGCAGTTCTTC. Translated: CASSLVWTSGKNEQFF. The chain uses TRBV7-9 and TRBJ2-1; 10 positions match TRBD2. CDR3 length: 16 amino acids. Germline V gives CDR1 SEHNR, CDR2 FQNEAQ (reference sequence). V lost 1 base and J lost 7; bases outside the gene matches: 7.